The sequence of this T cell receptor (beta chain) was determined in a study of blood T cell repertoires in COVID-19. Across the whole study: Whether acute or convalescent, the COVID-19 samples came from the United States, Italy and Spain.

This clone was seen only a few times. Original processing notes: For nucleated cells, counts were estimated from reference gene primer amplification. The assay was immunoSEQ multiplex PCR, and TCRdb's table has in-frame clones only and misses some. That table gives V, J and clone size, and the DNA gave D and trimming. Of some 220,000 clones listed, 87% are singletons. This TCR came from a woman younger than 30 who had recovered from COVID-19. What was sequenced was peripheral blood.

In DNA form, the CDR3 reads TGCGCCAGCAGCCAAGATAGCGGGGAGACCCAGTACTTC. Its protein is CASSQDSGETQYF. The V gene is TRBV4-3, the J gene TRBJ2-5, with TRBD2 matching over 7 bases. Germline V gives CDR1 LGHNA, CDR2 YSLEER. The CDR3 length is 13 residues. The trim removed 0 bases at V and 5 bases at J, leaving 0 bases unmatched.